This T cell receptor beta chain was found in a study of blood T cell repertoires in COVID-19 (dated by TCRdb to the early 2020s). At the level of the whole study: Samples covering the acute and convalescent phases of COVID-19 were provided by collaborators in the United States, Italy and Spain. Samples came from the ongoing ImmuneRACE study (first 160 participants) plus 1,254 subjects from 6 global collaborators. HLA class I and class II types, where available, came from metadata supplied by the sample provider rather than from assay-based typing. The dataset comprised deeply sampled blood TCRbeta repertoires from subjects exposed to, actively infected with, or recovered from COVID-19. Sample metadata almost always included a de-identified subject ID, COVID-19 status, age in years and sex. The material from the prospective study consisted of cDNA or gDNA derived from T cells, B-cell-depleted T cells, or PBMCs. The repertoires were released in a freely available public database intended as a resource for research on the immune response to SARS-CoV-2.

TCRbeta CDR3 regions were amplified from genomic DNA using the immunoSEQ Assay, a bias-controlled multiplex PCR. The original pipeline was this. The number of nucleated cells in each sample was estimated from the amplification of reference gene primers within the assay. To quantify the absolute abundance of each unique TCRbeta CDR3 rearrangement, sequence reads were collapsed and filtered. For each sample, productive Simpson clonality was calculated by taking the square root of Simpson's diversity index across productive rearrangements. Here the immuneACCESS table is served through TCRdb, limited to in-frame sequences with V and J called. Missing clones are a known gap in these copies; in checked studies unresolved V genes cover under half, and the rest lacks a known reason. V, J and clone size were drawn from that table, and D and trimming were deduced from the DNA. Across this sample there are 100,000 to 150,000 clones, with over 75% seen only once. The biggest ten clones account for around 3.6% of the sample.

The study at large found these results: How much clinical and demographic metadata was included differed by source and by participant, and the metadata was provided uncurated.

From a lookup of the germline V gene, CDR1 and CDR2 are MDHEN and SYDVKM. V has 11 bases trimmed and J has 1 base trimmed; junction bases matching no gene number 7. The CDR3 holds 13 amino acids from the cysteine to the phenylalanine. Only the CDR3 DNA is retained, 39 bases long and in frame from the first base. The collaborating institutions used their own protocols to collect whole blood in K2EDTA tubes. For TCRbeta analysis, collaborator samples were shipped as frozen whole blood, as isolated PBMCs, or as DNA extracted from either sample type. On this clone: Its antigen is still unknown. Nothing much larger sits one base from this clone, and base qualities are not available.

The TCR sequence derives from a woman aged 55-69 years with acute or convalescent COVID-19. The rearrangement joined TRBV28 to TRBJ1-2; TRBD1 lines up with 7 middle nucleotides. Sequencing was performed on peripheral blood. The CDR3 protein sequence reads: CAVRQGVNYGYTF. In nucleotides, the sequence is TGTGCCGTAAGACAGGGAGTTAACTATGGCTACACCTTC.